The 25 T cell receptor beta chains listed next were all sequenced from one sample in a study of shared clonotypes between healthy human individuals. The repertoire was sequenced with immunoSEQ multiplex PCR; TCRdb's copy has only in-frame clones and lacks some. The top ten hold 24% of the sample, which has more than 550,000 clones, about 90% seen once. Cells designated naive CD8 were CD45RO-negative and were positively selected for CCR7, with terminally differentiated effector memory CD45RA+ cells excluded. Sequenced material: naive CD8+ T cells sorted from blood. The source of these receptors is a man aged 25-45 years in good health.

There are a few counts of this clone. The rearrangement joins TRBV10-3 to TRBJ1-1; D is undetermined. This CDR3 is 15 amino acids long. V lost 7 bases, J lost 1 base, and 16 bases lay in between. CDR1 and CDR2 from the germline V gene are ENHRY and SYGVKD. CDR3 sequence: CAINVPGRSNTEAFF. The CDR3 nucleotides read TGTGCCATCAACGTTCCAGGTCGGTCGAACACTGAAGCTTTCTTT.

The gene calls are TRBV11-2 and TRBJ2-3; TRBD1 agrees at 8 bases. This CDR3 contains 16 residues. The V and J ends lost 5 bases and 2 bases, in that order; junction bases with no gene match: 9. Germline CDR1 and CDR2: SGHAT and FQNNGV. The CDR3 loop reads CASSPRGLDHTDTQYF. For the CDR3, the DNA is TGTGCCAGCAGCCCCAGGGGGCTCGACCACACAGATACGCAGTATTTT.

The chain couples TRBV4-1 to TRBJ2-1; D ambiguous. This CDR3 region has 13 residues. The germline CDR1 and CDR2 sequences are MGHRA and YSYEKL. Trimming stripped 0 bases from V and 7 bases from J, with 7 bases between. CDR3 sequence: CASSQDLMNEQFF. The CDR3 region has the DNA TGCGCCAGCAGCCAAGATCTTATGAATGAGCAGTTCTTC.

V is TRBV7-8 and J is TRBJ1-1; TRBD1 might be the D (5 bases). There are 14 residues in the CDR3. V was trimmed by 5 bases and J by 1 base, leaving 11 bases between them. Per the germline V gene, CDR1 is SGHVS and CDR2 is FQNEAQ. The CDR3 DNA follows: TGTGCCAGCAGCGCTGACCAGGGGAACACTGAAGCTTTCTTT. Its translation is CASSADQGNTEAFF.

The chain combines TRBV11-2 with TRBJ2-1; D uncertain. Between the trimmed V and J ends, which lost 1 base and 1 base, there was a span of 5 bases. The CDR3 is 14 residues long. The germline V gene encodes CDR1 SGHAT and CDR2 FQNNGV. CDR3 amino acids: CASSLVSSYNEQFF. CDR3 sequence (DNA): TGTGCCAGCAGCTTAGTATCATCCTACAATGAGCAGTTCTTC.

The chain has TRBV30 and TRBJ1-4, with D unresolved. Germline loops: CDR1 GTSNPN, CDR2 SVGIG (reference sequence). The CDR3 is 14 residues long. Trimming stripped 0 bases from V and 0 bases from J, with 5 bases between. CDR3 amino acids: CAWSVSSTNEKLFF. DNA of the CDR3: TGTGCCTGGAGTGTTTCCTCAACTAATGAAAAACTGTTTTTT. Supplemented by reference TRBV30 and TRBJ1-4, the full variable domain reads SQTIHQWPATLVQPVGSPLSLECTVEGTSNPNLYWYRQAAGRGLQLLFYSVGIGQISSEVPQNLSASRPQDRQFILSSKKLLLSDSGFYLCAWSVSSTNEKLFFGSGTQLSVL.

The rearrangement links TRBV11-2 to TRBJ2-7, with D tentatively TRBD2 (5 bases). The V end lost 1 base, the J end lost 2 bases, and 9 bases lay between the germline ends. This CDR3 has 14 residues. Germline loops: CDR1 SGHAT, CDR2 FQNNGV. Here the CDR3 reads CASSLVGNAYEQYF. The CDR3 nucleotides are TGTGCCAGCAGCTTAGTCGGGAACGCCTACGAGCAGTACTTC. The full variable domain, in which reference TRBV11-2 and TRBJ2-7 provide the parts outside the CDR3, is EAGVAQSPRYKIIEKRQSVAFWCNPISGHATLYWYQQILGQGPKLLIQFQNNGVVDDSQLPKDRFSAERLKGVDSTLKIQPAKLEDSAVYLCASSLVGNAYEQYFGPGTRLTVT.

The V gene is TRBV29-1, the J gene TRBJ2-1; D is uncertain. The germline V gene has CDR1 SQVTM and CDR2 ANQGSEA. The CDR3 contains 16 residues. The ends were cut back, 3 bases at V and 0 bases at J, with 15 bases in the middle. The DNA for the CDR3 is TGCAGCGTTGAGGGTAGGGCGGAAAGCTCCTACAATGAGCAGTTCTTC. Protein: CSVEGRAESSYNEQFF.

The V gene is TRBV29-1, the J gene TRBJ2-1; 10 nucleotides align to TRBD2. The CDR3 contains 15 residues. Germline-derived CDR1 and CDR2 are SQVTM and ANQGSEA. Trimming took 4 bases from V and 6 from J; bases not matched to a gene: 9. CDR3 amino acids: CSVGAPSGRANEQFF. In DNA, the CDR3 is TGCAGCGTTGGTGCCCCCAGCGGGAGGGCCAATGAGCAGTTCTTC.

The genes are TRBV27 and TRBJ2-1; weak D call: TRBD2 (5 bases). Germline CDR1 MNHEY, CDR2 SMNVEV (reference sequence). This CDR3 spans 13 amino acids. Trimming left V 7 bases short and J 8 bases short, with 15 bases between. This CDR3 reads CASTGSGLHEQFF. As DNA, the CDR3 is TGTGCCAGCACGGGGTCCGGGTTGCATGAGCAGTTCTTC.

Regarding this clone: Other DNA sequences in this specimen translate into the identical CDR3. V gene TRBV10-3 combines with J gene TRBJ2-7; D is ambiguous. Trimming cost V 2 bases and J 2 bases, with 4 bases left between them. Germline loops: CDR1 ENHRY, CDR2 SYGVKD. This CDR3 has 12 residues. This CDR3 is CAISEGPYEQYF. In nucleotides, the CDR3 is TGTGCCATCAGTGAGGGACCCTACGAGCAGTACTTC.

The V and J genes are TRBV27 and TRBJ1-1; 7 positions match TRBD1. Germline loops: CDR1 MNHEY, CDR2 SMNVEV (reference sequence). CDR3 length: 14 amino acids. Germline trimming cut 8 bases from V and 4 bases from J; bases unmatched to any gene: 10. In DNA, the CDR3 is TGTGCCAGCCAGTTGACAGGGAGGAGCACTGAAGCTTTCTTT. Protein product: CASQLTGRSTEAFF.

The chain joins TRBV7-9 to TRBJ1-4; 8 bases agree with TRBD1. The ends lost 4 bases at V and 8 bases at J; junction bases unmatched: 21. CDR1 is SEHNR and CDR2 is FQNEAQ in the germline V gene (reference sequence). The CDR3 is 19 residues long. CDR3 sequence: CASSSRLSKNGQGEEKLFF. In DNA, the CDR3 is TGTGCCAGCAGCTCCAGACTTTCAAAAAATGGACAGGGAGAGGAAAAACTGTTTTTT.

The chain is built from TRBV28 and TRBJ2-7, with no clear D. The length of the CDR3 is 16 residues. V dropped 4 bases and J dropped 0 bases, with 16 bases sitting between them. The germline gives CDR1 MDHEN, CDR2 SYDVKM. CDR3 coding DNA: TGTGCCAGCAGTTCCGTATCAGGCCTAAGCTCCTACGAGCAGTACTTC. Amino acid sequence: CASSSVSGLSSYEQYF.

The chain uses TRBV15 and TRBJ2-5; TRBD2 agrees at 9 bases. CDR1 and CDR2 from the germline V gene are LNHNV and YYDKDF (reference sequence). The junction had 10 bases not matched to a gene; V was cut back by 9 bases and J by 2 bases. The CDR3 has 15 amino acids. In DNA form, the CDR3 reads TGTGCCACGGAACCGGGACTAGCCGAACAAGAGACCCAGTACTTC. Translation: CATEPGLAEQETQYF. Drawing the rest from reference TRBV15 and TRBJ2-5, the complete variable domain is DAMVIQNPRYQVTQFGKPVTLSCSQTLNHNVMYWYQQKSSQAPKLLFHYYDKDFNNEADTPDNFQSRRPNTSFCFLDIRSPGLGDTAMYLCATEPGLAEQETQYFGPGTRLLVL.

Notes on this clone: The same CDR3 arises from other DNA sequences in this sample as well. The chain uses TRBV4-1 and TRBJ1-4; a possible D gene is TRBD1 (5 bases). Germline values: CDR1 MGHRA, CDR2 YSYEKL. The V and J ends lost 1 base and 3 bases respectively, with 12 bases between them. The CDR3 is made up of 16 amino acids. CDR3 nucleotide sequence: TGCGCCAGCAGCCAAGTCCTGGGGGGGGCTAATGAAAAACTGTTTTTT. As protein: CASSQVLGGANEKLFF.

The chain combines TRBV11-2 with TRBJ2-5; TRBD1 matches 7 bases. CDR3 length equals 15 residues. Germline CDR1 SGHAT, CDR2 FQNNGV. With 5 bases clipped from V and 1 base from J, the junction kept 7 bases outside the gene matches. In nucleotides, the CDR3 is TGTGCCAGCAGCCGTGGGCCAGGGGGCCAAGAGACCCAGTACTTC. It is translated as CASSRGPGGQETQYF.

This rearrangement joins TRBV5-1 to TRBJ2-7; D may be TRBD1 (6 bases). The CDR3 sequence is 15 residues long. Germline assignment: CDR1 SGHRS and CDR2 YFSETQ. V was shortened by 4 bases and J by 2 bases, with 16 bases between the two germline ends. Written as DNA, the CDR3 is TGCGCCAGCAGCCCGGGGCAGGGGCTAACCTACGAGCAGTACTTC. Protein sequence: CASSPGQGLTYEQYF.

This clone occurred a few times. The V gene is TRBV25-1, the J gene TRBJ2-7; TRBD2 matches 9 bases. The V and J ends lost 4 bases and 1 base, in that order; junction bases with no gene match: 14. There are 18 residues in the CDR3. CDR1 is MGHDK, CDR2 SYGVNS, per germline. The CDR3 coding sequence is TGTGCCAGCAGTGGTCCACTAGACGAGGGACTAGCTTCCTACGAGCAGTACTTC. It yields the protein CASSGPLDEGLASYEQYF.

The rearrangement uses TRBV27 and TRBJ1-3; 7 bases fit TRBD1. CDR3 size: 14 residues. The V and J ends lost 4 bases and 3 bases, in that order; junction bases with no gene match: 3. CDR1 and CDR2 (germline): MNHEY, SMNVEV (reference sequence). Here the CDR3 reads CASSYRGVGNTIYF. CDR3 DNA sequence: TGTGCCAGCAGTTACAGGGGAGTTGGAAACACCATATATTTT.

This chain uses TRBV27 with TRBJ1-5; TRBD1 might be the D (6 bases). Germline V gene data show CDR1 as MNHEY and CDR2 as SMNVEV (reference sequence). The CDR3 spans 14 residues. Trimming took 5 bases from V and 6 from J, leaving 14 bases between them. CDR3 nucleotide sequence: TGTGCCAGCAGTCCCGCCGGGGGCCCTCAGCCCCAGCATTTT. This gives the protein CASSPAGGPQPQHF.

The rearrangement uses TRBV2 and TRBJ2-1, with D tentatively TRBD1 (6 bases). CDR1 and CDR2 (germline): SNHLY, FYNNEI. CDR3 length: 14 residues. The V gene lost 3 bases and the J gene lost 5 bases, with 11 bases spanning the gap. The CDR3 region has the DNA TGTGCCAGCAGTGACCCGGGACAAGACAATGAGCAGTTCTTC. Translated, it gives CASSDPGQDNEQFF.

The rearrangement joins TRBV5-1 to TRBJ2-1; 15 bases match TRBD2. This CDR3 comprises 15 residues. Germline assignment: CDR1 SGHRS and CDR2 YFSETQ. V lost 8 bases to trimming and J lost 6 bases; unmatched junction nucleotides: 6. CDR3 sequence reads: CASSEGLAGGNEQFF. In nucleotides, the CDR3 is TGCGCCAGTAGCGAGGGACTAGCGGGAGGCAATGAGCAGTTCTTC.

The chain links TRBV5-1 to TRBJ2-1; 9 bases map to TRBD2. V gave up 4 bases and J gave up 4 bases; unmatched junction bases: 9. The CDR3 has 16 residues. From germline, CDR1 is SGHRS and CDR2 YFSETQ. CDR3 nucleotide sequence: TGCGCCAGCAGCCAAAACCCTAGCGGGGATTACAATGAGCAGTTCTTC. This encodes CASSQNPSGDYNEQFF.

The chain carries TRBV6-6 and TRBJ1-2, with D perhaps matching TRBD1 (5 bases). This CDR3 is 13 amino acids long. The V and J ends lost 6 bases and 4 bases respectively, with 12 bases between them. Germline V CDR1 and CDR2: MNHNY, SVGAGI (reference sequence). CDR3 sequence: CASSHEGTYGYTF. Here the CDR3 DNA reads TGTGCCAGCAGCCACGAGGGGACCTATGGCTACACCTTC.